The next 13 T cell receptor beta chains were all read from a single sample in a study of blood T cells in healthy people across ages. With a J-beta primer mix and a sample-barcoded 5' primer, a second PCR ran about 7 to 11 cycles. TCRdb called the 5' RACE reads again in MiXCR, with one record for every CDR3 protein. Among some 890,000 distinct CDR3 sequences listed, about 28% were seen once. These data are also associated with another study on T cells of mothers and their children.

Specimen: blood. Source of these receptors: a woman aged 40 to 55 in good health.

This clonotype was seen a few times. The chain joins TRBV29-1 to TRBJ2-7; maybe TRBD2 (6 bases). V dropped 7 bases and J dropped 5 bases, with 18 bases sitting between them. CDR1 and CDR2 from the germline V gene are SQVTM and ANQGSEA. The CDR3 runs to 13 residues. CDR3 nucleotide sequence: TGCAGCGGCAGAAGTCCGGCGGGGAACGAGCAGTACTTC. It translates to CSGRSPAGNEQYF.

The rearrangement uses TRBV10-3 and TRBJ1-1; TRBD1 aligns across 9 bases. Trimming took 10 bases from V and 1 from J; bases not matched to a gene: 7. CDR3 length: 14 amino acids. From germline, CDR1 is ENHRY and CDR2 SYGVKD. The CDR3 loop reads CATRQGEENTEAFF. DNA of the CDR3: TGTGCCACCCGACAGGGGGAAGAGAACACTGAAGCTTTCTTT.

The table lists this clonotype with a count of one. The V and J genes are TRBV6-5 and TRBJ1-1; D possibly corresponds to TRBD1 (5 bases). The length of the CDR3 is 14 residues. Germline V gene sequence: CDR1 MNHEY, CDR2 SVGAGI. V lost 7 bases and J 5 bases, leaving 17 bases between the germline ends. In DNA form, the CDR3 reads TGTGCCAGCACCACGGGGGGGTCACGTACTGAAGCTTTCTTT. Its translation: CASTTGGSRTEAFF.

This clonotype was detected many times. V usage is TRBV20-1 and J usage is TRBJ2-7, with TRBD1 matching over 7 bases. The CDR3 is 14 residues long. Trimming removed 3 bases from V and 6 bases from J; junction bases left unmatched: 11. Per the germline V gene, CDR1 is DFQATT and CDR2 is SNEGSKA (reference sequence). The CDR3 DNA follows: TGCAGTGCTAGTATGACAGGGTTTGATGGCGAGCAGTACTTC. The encoded protein is CSASMTGFDGEQYF.

The rearrangement uses TRBV12-3 or TRBV12-4 and TRBJ2-1; D may be TRBD2 (5 bases). V lost 1 base and J 7 bases, leaving 17 bases between the germline ends. The CDR3 is 16 residues long. Here the CDR3 reads CASSLGASGDKNEQFF. CDR3 nucleotide sequence: TGTGCCAGCAGTTTAGGCGCCTCCGGGGATAAAAATGAGCAGTTCTTC.

CDR3 DNA: TGTGCCAGCAGTTTAGAGGTCAGGGGGCCCTACGAGCAGTACTTC. As protein: CASSLEVRGPYEQYF. The V and J genes are TRBV27 and TRBJ2-7; 8 bases line up with TRBD1. This CDR3 region has 15 residues. V trimming: 2 bases; J trimming: 2 bases; junction bases outside the gene matches: 5. Per germline, CDR1 MNHEY and CDR2 SMNVEV (reference sequence).

In regard to this clonotype: A much larger clone sits a single nucleotide away, making a read error possible. The rearrangement uses TRBV5-1 and TRBJ2-3; 9 positions agree with TRBD2. V trimming: 0 bases; J trimming: 3 bases; junction bases outside the gene matches: 5. From germline, CDR1 is SGHRS and CDR2 YFSETQ. This CDR3 comprises 16 residues. For the CDR3, the DNA is TGCGCCAGCAGCTTGGAGGGCGGGGGGGCGACAGATACGCAGTATTTT. Translated, it gives CASSLEGGGATDTQYF.

J is TRBJ1-3 and V is TRBV27; no clear D. Trimming took off 8 bases at V and 0 bases at J, with 20 bases between the two ends. CDR1 and CDR2 from the germline V gene are MNHEY and SMNVEV (reference sequence). The length of the CDR3 is 17 residues. CDR3 amino acids: CASSDQKTPSSGNTIYF. DNA for the CDR3: TGTGCCAGCTCCGACCAAAAGACACCTTCCTCTGGAAACACCATATATTTT.

Concerning this clonotype itself: A read error may be the cause here, since a much bigger clone is one base away. This chain uses TRBV5-1 with TRBJ1-2, with 8 bases aligning to TRBD1. The CDR3 extends over 15 amino acids. CDR1 is SGHRS, CDR2 YFSETQ, per germline. With V trimmed by 1 base and J by 6 bases, 8 bases remained unmatched. The CDR3 nucleotides are TGCGCCAGCAGCTTGACCGGGACAGGATGTAATGGCTACACCTTC. Encoded protein: CASSLTGTGCNGYTF.

This clonotype showed up many times. The chain has TRBV11-2 and TRBJ2-3; tentatively, D is TRBD1 or TRBD2 (5 bases each). Germline V gene sequence: CDR1 SGHAT, CDR2 FQNNGV. Trimming stripped 4 bases from V and 2 bases from J, with 10 bases between. The CDR3 runs to 14 residues. This chain's CDR3 is CASSWGIVTDTQYF. As DNA, the CDR3 is TGTGCCAGCAGCTGGGGGATTGTCACAGATACGCAGTATTTT.

This chain joins TRBV7-9 and TRBJ1-1; TRBD1 matches 7 bases. Germline V lookup: CDR1 SEHNR, CDR2 FQNEAQ (reference sequence). V lost 4 bases, J lost 8 bases, and 10 bases stayed unmatched. This CDR3 comprises 14 residues. DNA of the CDR3: TGTGCCAGCAGCTATGACAGGGACCGACCGGAAGCTTTCTTT. Its protein product is CASSYDRDRPEAFF.

In its sample, this clonotype was seen a few times. The V call is TRBV29-1, the J call TRBJ2-7, with a weak D call TRBD1 (6 bases). The V and J ends lost 4 bases and 0 bases respectively, with 16 bases between them. Germline V gene data show CDR1 as SQVTM and CDR2 as ANQGSEA. This CDR3 is built from 15 residues. The CDR3 DNA reads as TGCAGCGTTGCGATCAGGGGCCCCGACTCCTACGAGCAGTACTTC. This sequence encodes CSVAIRGPDSYEQYF.

This clonotype turned up a few times. The rearrangement links TRBV27 to TRBJ2-1; D is uncertain. The germline gives CDR1 MNHEY, CDR2 SMNVEV (reference sequence). V lost 0 bases to trimming and J lost 6 bases, with 9 bases between them. This CDR3 spans 14 amino acids. The CDR3 coding sequence is TGTGCCAGCAGTTTATCGAACGAGCCCAATGAGCAGTTCTTC. It yields the protein CASSLSNEPNEQFF.